This record concerns one T cell receptor beta chain sequence. The CDR3 is 15 amino acids. J lost 1 base, V lost 6 bases, and 8 bases had no gene match. In germline, CDR1 is MNHEY, CDR2 SVGAGI. This record belongs to a study of blood T cell repertoires in COVID-19. Looking at the study overall: Some COVID-19 samples were acute and others convalescent; all came from the United States, Italy and Spain. The analysed material was cDNA or gDNA that came from T cells, B-cell-depleted T cells, or PBMCs.

In the study's own analysis: Estimates of nucleated cell counts were drawn from the amplification of reference gene primers. Sequenced by immunoSEQ multiplex PCR; TCRdb stores in-frame clones only, minus some. V and J calls and clone size are given by that table; D and trimming were obtained from the DNA. The sample shows almost 100,000 clones, roughly 86% of them seen only once. The sample consisted of peripheral blood. The sequence was collected from a man aged 50-59 years with acute or convalescent COVID-19. V gene TRBV6-5 combines with J gene TRBJ2-5; 7 positions agree with TRBD2. The chain's CDR3 is CASRFSGTTQETQYF. In nucleotides, the CDR3 is TGTGCCAGCAGGTTCTCCGGGACTACCCAAGAGACCCAGTACTTC.